A single sample gave rise to the 8 T cell receptor beta chains below, sequenced in a study of blood T cell repertoires in COVID-19. Method: immunoSEQ multiplex PCR; TCRdb's copy keeps in-frame clones and lacks some. The sample lists 200,000 to 250,000 clones, roughly 85% occurring once. Sequencing was performed on peripheral blood. All receptors derive from a woman aged 18-29 years who had recovered from COVID-19.

The gene calls are TRBV18 and TRBJ2-7; 9 positions agree with TRBD1. This CDR3 region has 14 residues. Per the germline V gene, CDR1 is KGHSH and CDR2 is LQKENI. V was pared by 1 base and J by 7 bases, with 5 bases of the junction left unmatched. The CDR3 here is CASSPRTGVDEQYF. In nucleotides, the CDR3 is TGTGCCAGCTCACCACGGACAGGGGTGGATGAGCAGTACTTC.

The V gene is TRBV27, the J gene TRBJ2-3; 11 positions match TRBD2. The junction had 8 bases not matched to a gene; V was cut back by 3 bases and J by 6 bases. Looked up from germline, CDR1 is MNHEY and CDR2 is SMNVEV (reference sequence). This CDR3 spans 16 amino acids. This CDR3 reads CASSFLLAGATDTQYF. CDR3 coding DNA: TGTGCCAGCAGTTTCCTACTAGCGGGAGCGACGGATACGCAGTATTTT.

The chain carries TRBV29-1 and TRBJ2-7; TRBD2 matches at 15 bases. Losses at the gene ends were 4 bases for V and 4 bases for J; bases not matched to a gene: 11. Germline-derived CDR1 and CDR2 are SQVTM and ANQGSEA. The CDR3 has 17 amino acids. The chain's CDR3 is CSVGGLAGGPAKYEQYF. The CDR3 DNA follows: TGCAGCGTTGGCGGACTAGCGGGAGGGCCCGCGAAATACGAGCAGTACTTC.

The gene calls are TRBV5-4 and TRBJ2-5, with TRBD2 matching 8 bases. The CDR3 contains 14 residues. Looked up from germline, CDR1 is SGHNT and CDR2 is YYREEE (reference sequence). After removal of 1 base from V and 7 bases from J, the junction contained 6 bases not matched to a gene. The CDR3: CASSLPGLAGTQYF. For the CDR3, the DNA is TGTGCCAGCAGCTTGCCCGGACTAGCCGGGACCCAGTACTTC.

V and J are TRBV27 and TRBJ2-6; 8 nucleotides line up with TRBD1. CDR1 and CDR2 (germline): MNHEY, SMNVEV (reference sequence). J lost 0 bases, V lost 8 bases, and 9 bases had no gene match. The CDR3 length is 17 residues. The CDR3 spells CASAAGTGLSGANVLTF. The CDR3 DNA is TGTGCCAGCGCTGCCGGGACAGGACTCTCTGGGGCCAACGTCCTGACTTTC.

The table lists this clone with a few counts. The chain couples TRBV10-2 to TRBJ2-7; maybe TRBD2 (5 bases). Germline lookup yields CDR1 WSHSY and CDR2 SAAADI. CDR3 size: 13 residues. Trimming took 2 bases from V and 0 from J, leaving 5 bases between them. DNA of the CDR3: TGCGCCAGCAGTGAGGGGAGCTCCTACGAGCAGTACTTC. As protein: CASSEGSSYEQYF.

This clone was observed a few times. This chain links TRBV6-4 with TRBJ1-1; 7 bases agree with TRBD1. Germline V gives CDR1 MRHNA, CDR2 SNTAGT. The CDR3 runs 14 residues. The junction had 1 base not matched to a gene; V was cut back by 2 bases and J by 1 base. The CDR3 region has the DNA TGTGCCAGCAGTGACGGGACAGAGAACACTGAAGCTTTCTTT. Translated, it gives CASSDGTENTEAFF.

There are a few counts of this clone. This chain joins TRBV7-2 and TRBJ2-1, with TRBD2 matching 13 bases. With 5 bases clipped from V and 8 bases from J, the junction kept 9 bases outside the gene matches. The germline V gene encodes CDR1 SGHTA and CDR2 FQGNSA. The CDR3 consists of 16 residues. CDR3 in amino acids: CASSKTGTSGNYEQFF. Here the CDR3 DNA reads TGTGCCAGCAGCAAAACCGGGACTAGCGGGAACTATGAGCAGTTCTTC.